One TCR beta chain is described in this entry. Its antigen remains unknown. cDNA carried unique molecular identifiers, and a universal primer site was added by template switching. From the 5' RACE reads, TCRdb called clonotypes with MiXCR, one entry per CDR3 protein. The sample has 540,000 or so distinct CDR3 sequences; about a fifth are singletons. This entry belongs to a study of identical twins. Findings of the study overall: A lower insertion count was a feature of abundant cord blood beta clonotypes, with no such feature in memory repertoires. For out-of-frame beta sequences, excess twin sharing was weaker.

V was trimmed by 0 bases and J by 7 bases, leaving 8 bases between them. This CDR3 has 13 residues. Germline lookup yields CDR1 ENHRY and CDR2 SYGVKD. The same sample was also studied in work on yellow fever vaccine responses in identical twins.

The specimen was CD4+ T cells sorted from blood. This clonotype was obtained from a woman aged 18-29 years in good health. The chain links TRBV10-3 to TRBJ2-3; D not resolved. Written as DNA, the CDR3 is TGTGCCATCAGTGAGTCGAGCAGAAATACGCAGTATTTT. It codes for CAISESSRNTQYF.